These T cell receptor beta chains were read from a single sample in a study of siplizumab effects on memory and regulatory T cells. The assay was immunoSEQ multiplex PCR, and TCRdb's table has in-frame clones only and misses some. The sample lists roughly 120,000 clones; about nine tenths were seen once. Sequenced sample: CD4+ T cells sorted from blood. All receptors derive from a human donor in good health. Both conserved end residues are part of each CDR3. A D gene is named only where the DNA matches it firmly. Not every row has a clone size; where given, it reads once, few, many or a size class.

J | D | size | V | DNA | CDR3
TRBJ2-3 | NA | once | TRBV18 | TGTGCCAGCTCACTCCTTAGCACAGATACGCAGTATTTT | CASSLLSTDTQYF
TRBJ2-3 | NA | NA | TRBV18 | TGTGCCAGCTCACCCTCGGGCGCAGATACGCAGTATTTT | CASSPSGADTQYF
TRBJ1-1 | NA | NA | TRBV6-5 | TGTGCCAGCAGTTACTCGGTCTTGGGGAACACTGAAGCTTTCTTT | CASSYSVLGNTEAFF
TRBJ2-1 | NA | once | TRBV6-5 | TGTGCCAGCGCGAAAGGGGGGGCCTACAATGAGCAGTTCTTC | CASAKGGAYNEQFF
TRBJ1-1 | TRBD1 | NA | TRBV25-1 | TGTGCCAGCAGAACCTCCCAGGGGGGCAATGAAGCTTTCTTT | CASRTSQGGNEAFF
TRBJ2-7 | NA | NA | TRBV6-1 | TGTGCCAGCAGTGGGCAGGTGGCCACCTACGAGCAGTACTTC | CASSGQVATYEQYF
TRBJ2-7 | NA | NA | TRBV9 | TGTGCCAGCAGCCCAGAGGGGCCTCGCCTTTACGAGCAGTACTTC | CASSPEGPRLYEQYF
TRBJ2-1 | NA | NA | TRBV6-6 | TGTGCCAGCAGTTACGGGGTTCCACCCTACAATGAGCAGTTCTTC | CASSYGVPPYNEQFF
TRBJ2-3 | TRBD2 | once | TRBV4-1 | TGCGCCAGCAGCCGCCGCATCCCTACTAGCGGGGTTACTAGCACAGATACGCAGTATTTT | CASSRRIPTSGVTSTDTQYF
TRBJ2-2 | NA | few | TRBV7-3 | TGTGCCAGCAGCTTAGCAAGGGGTCCCGGGGAGCTGTTTTTT | CASSLARGPGELFF
TRBJ1-2 | NA | NA | TRBV19 | TGTGCCAGTAGTGCGTACTATGGCTACACCTTC | CASSAYYGYTF
TRBJ2-3 | NA | NA | TRBV6-4 | TGTGCCAGCAGCTTAAGTGGAATCGGGACGCCGACGCAGTATTTT | CASSLSGIGTPTQYF
TRBJ1-1 | NA | NA | TRBV14 | TGTGCCAGCAGCCAAGCTATATACACTGAAGCTTTCTTT | CASSQAIYTEAFF
TRBJ1-1 | NA | NA | TRBV5-5 | TGTGCCAGCAGCTTGGCGGGGGCGGGCACTGAAGCTTTCTTT | CASSLAGAGTEAFF
TRBJ2-1 | NA | NA | TRBV2 | TGTGCCAGCAGTGGAATAAGCGGGTACAATGAGCAGTTCTTC | CASSGISGYNEQFF
TRBJ2-1 | TRBD2 | NA | TRBV19 | TGTGCCAGTAGTATCCTAGCGGGACTCAATGAGCAGTTCTTC | CASSILAGLNEQFF
TRBJ1-1 | NA | NA | TRBV5-5 | TGTGCCAGCAGCATCGTGGGGGTGAACACTGAAGCTTTCTTT | CASSIVGVNTEAFF
TRBJ2-1 | NA | NA | TRBV7-9 | TGTGCCAGCAGCCCAAGAAGGAATGAGCAGTTCTTC | CASSPRRNEQFF
TRBJ2-5 | NA | NA | TRBV7-3 | TGTGCCAGCAGCCCCAGCAATGGTCCGGAGACCCAGTACTTC | CASSPSNGPETQYF
TRBJ1-4 | TRBD1 | once | TRBV7-2 | TGTGCCAGCAGCCGAGGACAGGGAGATGAAAAACTGTTTTTT | CASSRGQGDEKLFF
TRBJ2-3 | TRBD2 | NA | TRBV5-1 | TGCGCCAGCAGTCTCCTGGGGCAGGGAACCTTAGCGGGGACTAGCACAGATACGCAGTATTTT | CASSLLGQGTLAGTSTDTQYF
TRBJ1-6 | NA | NA | TRBV5-1 | TGCGCCAGCAGCTTGCCCAACAGGGATTCACCCCTCCACTTT | CASSLPNRDSPLHF
TRBJ1-2 | NA | NA | TRBV19 | TGTGCCAGTAGTACTAGCTGGCAGAATGGCTACACCTTC | CASSTSWQNGYTF
TRBJ2-3 | TRBD2 | NA | TRBV7-9 | TGTGCCAGCAGACCGGGCGGGGGGGCCTGGTTTTCAGATACGCAGTATTTT | CASRPGGGAWFSDTQYF
TRBJ1-6 | NA | NA | TRBV10-3 | TGTGCCATCTCCCCGGGTTATAATTCACCCCTCCACTTT | CAISPGYNSPLHF
TRBJ1-6 | TRBD1 | NA | TRBV5-1 | TGCGCCAGCAGCTCATCGGGACAGACAAATTCACCCCTCCACTTT | CASSSSGQTNSPLHF
TRBJ1-2 | NA | few | TRBV7-9 | TGTGCCAGCAGCCCTATTTCGCATGGCTACACCTTC | CASSPISHGYTF
TRBJ1-1 | NA | NA | TRBV29-1 | TGCAGCGGCATGAAGGGAGGGGGCACTGAAGCTTTCTTT | CSGMKGGGTEAFF
TRBJ2-2 | NA | few | TRBV5-1 | TGCGCCAGCAGCTCCGGACTGAACACCGGGGAGCTGTTTTTT | CASSSGLNTGELFF
TRBJ1-2 | NA | once | TRBV5-4 | TGTGCCAGATCCAATGGGTCAGGCTATGGCTACACCTTC | CARSNGSGYGYTF
TRBJ1-1 | NA | NA | TRBV6-5 | TGTGCCAGCAGTTACTCGTGGCAGGGTGGCACTGAAGCTTTCTTT | CASSYSWQGGTEAFF
TRBJ2-1 | TRBD2 | NA | TRBV9 | TGTGCCAGCAGCGCCCCAATGGGACTAGCGGGAGCCTATCACTACAATGAGCAGTTCTTC | CASSAPMGLAGAYHYNEQFF
TRBJ2-1 | NA | NA | TRBV5-3 | TGTGCCAGAAGCTTTAGCGTCGATGAGCAGTTCTTC | CARSFSVDEQFF
TRBJ2-3 | NA | NA | TRBV19 | TGTGCCAGTACCTGGGGGACCCTCACAGATACGCAGTATTTT | CASTWGTLTDTQYF
TRBJ2-7 | TRBD2 | NA | TRBV10-3 | TGTGCCATCAGTGAGTCGACTAGCGGGCGACCCTACGAGCAGTACTTC | CAISESTSGRPYEQYF
TRBJ1-2 | NA | NA | TRBV6-9 | TGTGCCAGCAGCCCCAGGAGGTCGGCAACTAACTATGGCTACACCTTC | CASSPRRSATNYGYTF
TRBJ1-2 | NA | once | TRBV6-1 | TGTGCCAGCAGTGCCGGGACCTACTATGGCTACACCTTC | CASSAGTYYGYTF
TRBJ2-7 | TRBD1 | NA | TRBV5-1 | TGCGCCAGCAGCCCGCCGGGACAGATCTACGAGCAGTACTTC | CASSPPGQIYEQYF
TRBJ2-5 | NA | NA | TRBV4-2 | TGTGCCAGCAGCCGGCCAGGGCCACAGGGTTCGGAGACCCAGTACTTC | CASSRPGPQGSETQYF
TRBJ2-3 | TRBD2 | NA | TRBV6-5 | TGTGCCAGCAGTTTAACTAGCGGGAGTTTCGATACGCAGTATTTT | CASSLTSGSFDTQYF
TRBJ1-6 | NA | NA | TRBV19 | TGTGCCAGTAGTATTGGGCAGCGGCATTCACCCCTCCACTTT | CASSIGQRHSPLHF
TRBJ1-5 | TRBD1 | NA | TRBV25-1 | TGTGCCAGCAGTGAAGGGACAGGAGCTTACAATCAGCCCCAGCATTTT | CASSEGTGAYNQPQHF
TRBJ1-1 | TRBD1 | NA | TRBV5-1 | TGCGCCAGCAGCTATTCCACACAGGGGGCCCTCACTGAAGCTTTCTTT | CASSYSTQGALTEAFF
TRBJ1-1 | NA | NA | TRBV4-2 | TGTGCCAGCAGCCAAGAAGGGGCTGAAGCTTTCTTT | CASSQEGAEAFF
TRBJ1-1 | TRBD1 | NA | TRBV16 | TGTGCCAGCAGCGGACAGGGAGGAACTGAAGCTTTCTTT | CASSGQGGTEAFF